The entry below gives a single T cell receptor beta chain sequence along with its context. The antigen remains undetermined. This record comes from a study of T cell repertoires in cytomegalovirus infection. Looking at the study overall: Public TCR beta signatures indicated both CMV infection and matching HLA type. Study-level results: Adding up the frequency of public TCR beta families identified people who carried CMV plus the relevant HLA. HLA-C-restricted CMV-specific TCR beta clonotypes were dominant in the ex vivo response.

In TCRdb, the reads were re-called with MiXCR into one record per CDR3 protein. This sample carries 200,000 or so distinct CDR3 sequences, about 30% of them seen once, and the ten largest clones take 30% to 40%. There are 14 residues in the CDR3. CDR1 is MNHEY and CDR2 is SVGAGI in the germline V gene. V lost 2 bases and J 4 bases, leaving 11 bases between the germline ends. The J gene is TRBJ1-2, the V gene TRBV6-5, with D possibly TRBD1 on 6 matching bases. The source material was PBMCs. This sequence was found in a human donor in good health (CMV status not recorded). Some clones in this sample may be carry-over from other donors' samples. The CDR3: CASSYPGAGYGYTF. CDR3 bases: TGTGCCAGCAGTTACCCAGGGGCAGGCTATGGCTACACCTTC.